This is a list of T cell receptor beta chains from one sample in a study of shared clonotypes between healthy human individuals. Only in-frame clones appear in the TCRdb table, and some are missing; sequencing was by immunoSEQ multiplex PCR. The data contain roughly 2,300,000 clones, approximately 90% of them singletons. Material: naive CD4+ T cells from PBMCs. These receptor sequences come from a man aged 18 to 30 in good health. Some clones in this sample may be carry-over from other donors' samples. CDR3s include the opening cysteine and the closing phenylalanine or tryptophan. D genes are given only for firm matches. The listing skips clone size in some rows; elsewhere it reads once, few, many or a size class.

>TRBV7-9|TRBJ1-1|NA|NA
CASSFDSQGGLVSEAFF
TGTGCCAGCAGCTTTGATTCTCAGGGAGGTTTAGTCTCTGAAGCTTTCTTT
>TRBV11-3|TRBJ2-1|NA|NA
CASSLGQVLIDEQFF
TGTGCCAGCAGCTTAGGACAGGTTCTTATCGATGAGCAGTTCTTC
>TRBV7-3|TRBJ1-1|NA|NA
CASSPSRGTEAFF
TGTGCCAGCAGCCCGTCCCGGGGCACTGAAGCTTTCTTT
>TRBV11-2|TRBJ2-1|NA|NA
CASSLETPFHNEQFF
TGTGCCAGCAGCTTGGAGACTCCCTTTCACAATGAGCAGTTCTTC
>TRBV7-2|TRBJ2-1|NA|NA
CASSSRTAAYNEQFF
TGTGCCAGCAGCTCCAGGACGGCTGCTTACAATGAGCAGTTCTTC
>TRBV6-5|TRBJ1-1|once|TRBD1
CASSKPGQTEAFF
TGTGCCAGCAGTAAACCGGGACAGACTGAAGCTTTCTTT
>TRBV30|TRBJ1-3|NA|NA
CAWSVGRNIRNTIYF
TGTGCCTGGAGTGTGGGCCGAAATATCAGAAACACCATATATTTT
>TRBV9|TRBJ2-1|NA|TRBD2
CASSVSSSGSGTNEQFF
TGTGCCAGCAGCGTAAGTTCTAGCGGGAGTGGGACGAATGAGCAGTTCTTC
>TRBV7-3|TRBJ2-1|NA|TRBD2
CASSLSGSSYNEQFF
TGTGCCAGCAGCCTGAGCGGGAGCTCCTACAATGAGCAGTTCTTC
>TRBV5-4|TRBJ1-2|NA|TRBD1
CASSRDRANYGYTF
TGTGCCAGCAGCCGGGACAGAGCTAACTATGGCTACACCTTC
>TRBV28|TRBJ2-5|NA|NA
CASRRTEQETQYF
TGTGCCAGCAGGAGGACAGAGCAAGAGACCCAGTACTTC
>TRBV5-1|TRBJ2-7|NA|NA
CASSLALRADEQYF
TGCGCCAGCAGCTTGGCCTTGAGGGCCGACGAGCAGTACTTC
>TRBV5-1|TRBJ2-7|NA|TRBD2
CASSVGTSGTYEQYF
TGCGCCAGCAGCGTTGGGACTAGCGGGACCTACGAGCAGTACTTC
>TRBV18|TRBJ1-2|NA|NA
CASSPRRGRGWGYTF
TGTGCCAGCTCACCACGGAGAGGGCGAGGATGGGGCTACACCTTC
>TRBV11-2|TRBJ2-5|NA|NA
CASSLQATGQETQYF
TGTGCCAGCAGCTTACAGGCTACAGGCCAAGAGACCCAGTACTTC
>TRBV10-3|TRBJ2-7|NA|TRBD1
CAIRKGQLTYEQYF
TGTGCCATCAGGAAGGGACAGCTGACCTACGAGCAGTACTTC
>TRBV4-1|TRBJ1-1|NA|NA
CASSQGGRWGFTEAFF
TGCGCCAGCAGCCAAGGGGGACGTTGGGGTTTCACTGAAGCTTTCTTT
>TRBV11-2|TRBJ1-6|NA|NA
CASSLYARQARSPLHF
TGTGCCAGCAGCTTATATGCGCGACAGGCTCGATCACCCCTCCACTTT
>TRBV28|TRBJ2-3|NA|NA
CASSLRTADTQYF
TGTGCCAGCAGTTTACGGACTGCGGATACGCAGTATTTT
>TRBV29-1|TRBJ2-3|NA|NA
CSVDAGHSSTDTQYF
TGCAGCGTTGACGCGGGACACTCTAGCACAGATACGCAGTATTTT
>TRBV6-5|TRBJ2-2|NA|TRBD1
CASSHRGPNTGELFF
TGTGCCAGCAGTCACAGGGGCCCGAACACCGGGGAGCTGTTTTTT
>TRBV4-3|TRBJ2-7|NA|NA
CASSREIAFYEQYF
TGCGCCAGCAGCCGCGAAATCGCTTTCTACGAGCAGTACTTC
>TRBV28|TRBJ2-5|NA|NA
CASSLGTRAGETQYF
TGTGCCAGCAGTTTAGGCACCCGGGCCGGCGAGACCCAGTACTTC
>TRBV28|TRBJ1-3|NA|NA
CASNPGGAGNTIYF
TGTGCCAGCAACCCCGGGGGGGCTGGAAACACCATATATTTT
>TRBV2|TRBJ2-7|NA|NA
CASRIAESSYEQYF
TGTGCCAGCAGGATAGCGGAATCCTCCTACGAGCAGTACTTC
>TRBV5-1|TRBJ2-7|NA|NA
CASSLGGWAGLTGEQYF
TGCGCCAGCAGCTTGGGCGGTTGGGCGGGCCTCACGGGCGAGCAGTACTTC
>TRBV28|TRBJ1-6|NA|TRBD1
CASNRTGPWNSPLHF
TGTGCCAGCAATCGGACAGGCCCCTGGAATTCACCCCTCCACTTT
>TRBV4-3|TRBJ2-4|once|NA
CASSLGSLDIQYF
TGCGCCAGCAGCCTGGGTAGCCTGGACATTCAGTACTTC
>TRBV7-8|TRBJ1-5|NA|NA
CASSPSTSGHRNQPQHF
TGTGCCAGCAGCCCAAGCACGTCGGGACACCGCAATCAGCCCCAGCATTTT
>TRBV4-1|TRBJ2-2|NA|TRBD1
CASSQGRAGGYDGELFF
TGCGCCAGCAGCCAAGGTCGAGCAGGGGGCTATGACGGGGAGCTGTTTTTT
>TRBV7-9|TRBJ2-5|NA|TRBD2
CASSLPRTGTSGRETQYF
TGTGCCAGCAGCTTACCACGGACCGGGACTAGCGGGAGAGAGACCCAGTACTTC
>TRBV29-1|TRBJ1-4|once|NA
CSLGEQGSEKLFF
TGCAGCCTTGGGGAACAGGGTAGTGAAAAACTGTTTTTT
>TRBV18|TRBJ1-2|once|TRBD1
CASQRQGGGYTF
TGTGCCAGCCAGAGACAGGGAGGTGGCTACACCTTC
>TRBV28|TRBJ1-4|NA|NA
CASRHPRGVIYEKLFF
TGTGCCAGCAGGCACCCCCGGGGCGTGATTTATGAAAAACTGTTTTTT
>TRBV6-6|TRBJ1-2|NA|NA
CASSKGSAALNYGYTF
TGTGCCAGCAGTAAAGGATCGGCAGCGTTAAACTATGGCTACACCTTC
>TRBV7-2|TRBJ2-2|NA|TRBD2
CASSLTSGANTGELFF
TGTGCCAGCAGCCTGACTAGCGGGGCGAACACCGGGGAGCTGTTTTTT
>TRBV6-4|TRBJ2-1|NA|TRBD2
CASSDSVTSGGYNEQFF
TGTGCCAGCAGTGACTCGGTAACTAGCGGGGGGTACAATGAGCAGTTCTTC
>TRBV6-5|TRBJ1-6|NA|NA
CASSYGTTPNSPLHF
TGTGCCAGCAGTTACGGGACAACACCCAATTCACCCCTCCACTTT
>TRBV28|TRBJ2-4|NA|NA
CASSFVERPKNIQYF
TGTGCCAGCAGTTTTGTAGAGCGTCCCAAAAACATTCAGTACTTC
>TRBV2|TRBJ1-2|NA|NA
CASSRQREGYGYTF
TGTGCCAGCAGTCGACAGCGAGAAGGGTATGGCTACACCTTC
>TRBV28|TRBJ1-2|NA|NA
CASTPSLRESSGYTF
TGTGCCAGCACCCCATCCCTCCGAGAGAGTTCTGGCTACACCTTC
>TRBV5-1|TRBJ2-2|NA|NA
CASMEQDTGELFF
TGCGCCAGCATGGAGCAGGACACCGGGGAGCTGTTTTTT
>TRBV10-2|TRBJ1-5|NA|NA
CASSESLGRGNQPQHF
TGCGCCAGCAGTGAGTCGTTAGGGCGTGGCAATCAGCCCCAGCATTTT
>TRBV10-3|TRBJ2-1|NA|NA
CAISGDLGGYNEQFF
TGTGCCATCAGTGGGGATCTAGGTGGGTACAATGAGCAGTTCTTC
>TRBV15|TRBJ2-7|NA|NA
CATSRAPQGGYEQYF
TGTGCCACCAGCAGAGCCCCACAGGGAGGCTACGAGCAGTACTTC
>TRBV15|TRBJ2-5|NA|NA
CATSRDETVAQETQYF
TGTGCCACCAGCAGAGATGAGACAGTTGCTCAAGAGACCCAGTACTTC